A single sample gave rise to the 29 T cell receptor beta chains below, sequenced in a study of memory CD4+ T cells and cytomegalovirus serostatus (dated by TCRdb to about 2019). A FACSAria II was used to sort memory CD4+ T cells, defined as single viable CD3+CD4+CD8-CD45RO+ cells. The library was generated by the immunoSEQ multiplex PCR assay. TCRdb retrieved this table from immuneACCESS and kept in-frame rearrangements only. Not all clones are present; in checked studies, unresolved V genes account for under half, and no reason is known for the remainder. This sample is represented by about 48,000 clones; around 78% of them were singletons. 0.78% of the sample rests with the top ten. The sequenced sample was memory CD4+ T cells from blood. Every receptor here comes from an adult in good health and CMV-seronegative.

This chain links TRBV7-9 with TRBJ1-2; D is perhaps TRBD1 (5 bases). V lost 5 bases, J lost 3 bases, and 10 bases lay in between. Germline CDR1 is SEHNR and CDR2 is FQNEAQ (reference sequence). CDR3 size: 13 residues. The CDR3: CASSPDSYYGYTF. DNA for the CDR3: TGTGCCAGCAGCCCAGACAGTTACTATGGCTACACCTTC.

This clone was found a few times. Other DNA sequences in this sample translate to the same CDR3. J is TRBJ1-1 and V is TRBV18; perhaps TRBD1 as D (5 bases). The V gene lost 0 bases and the J gene lost 5 bases, with 7 bases spanning the gap. CDR1 is KGHSH, CDR2 LQKENI, per germline. The CDR3 extends over 13 amino acids. CDR3 sequence: CASSPPSGTEAFF. The CDR3 nucleotides are TGTGCCAGCTCACCACCATCAGGGACTGAAGCTTTCTTT.

This chain connects TRBV7-9 to TRBJ2-5; 11 nucleotides align to TRBD1. Germline V gene lookup returns CDR1 SEHNR and CDR2 FQNEAQ (reference sequence). V shed 5 bases, J shed 6 bases, and the junction held 5 bases outside the gene matches. The CDR3 runs 14 residues. CDR3 sequence: CASSTDRGLKTQYF. The CDR3 coding sequence is TGTGCCAGCAGCACGGACAGGGGGCTAAAGACCCAGTACTTC.

The CDR3: CASSIAGTDQPQHF. CDR3 DNA sequence: TGTGCCAGTAGTATAGCCGGCACTGATCAGCCCCAGCATTTT. V gene TRBV19 combines with J gene TRBJ1-5; D gene unclear. This CDR3 is 14 amino acids long. With 1 base removed from V and 5 bases from J, the gap between germline ends came to 9 bases. In germline, CDR1 is LNHDA, CDR2 SQIVND (reference sequence).

V is TRBV29-1 and J is TRBJ2-5; D remains unclear. Trimming left V 3 bases short and J 1 base short, with 9 bases between. Per the germline V gene, CDR1 is SQVTM and CDR2 is ANQGSEA. This CDR3 spans 13 amino acids. The CDR3 sequence: CSVEGSVQETQYF. As DNA, the CDR3 is TGCAGCGTTGAGGGGTCGGTCCAAGAGACCCAGTACTTC.

In its sample, this clone was seen a few times. V and J are TRBV18 and TRBJ1-5; 12 nucleotides align to TRBD1. The CDR3 is 14 residues long. Trimming removed 9 bases from V and 5 bases from J; junction bases left unmatched: 5. The germline V gene has CDR1 KGHSH and CDR2 LQKENI. DNA of the CDR3: TGTGCCAGTTCGGGACAGGGGGCCGATCAGCCCCAGCATTTT. It is translated as CASSGQGADQPQHF.

The genes are TRBV5-6 and TRBJ2-3; D not resolved. The CDR3 totals 14 residues. Trimming took 2 bases from V and 1 from J, leaving 8 bases between them. The germline CDR1 and CDR2 sequences are SGHDT and YYEEEE. In nucleotides, the CDR3 is TGTGCCAGCAGCTTAGTGCTGGGCACAGATACGCAGTATTTT. Protein: CASSLVLGTDTQYF. Complete variable domain (other parts from reference TRBV5-6 and TRBJ2-3): DAGVTQSPTHLIKTRGQQVTLRCSPKSGHDTVSWYQQALGQGPQFIFQYYEEEERQRGNFPDRFSGHQFPNYSSELNVNALLLGDSALYLCASSLVLGTDTQYFGPGTRLTVL.

The chain couples TRBV5-6 to TRBJ2-7; D gene unclear. Trimming left V 2 bases short and J 1 base short, with 13 bases between. Germline CDR1 SGHDT, CDR2 YYEEEE. The CDR3 sequence is 15 residues long. The CDR3 DNA sequence: TGTGCCAGCAGCTTCGAAGGGAAGAGGTCCTACGAGCAGTACTTC. This sequence encodes CASSFEGKRSYEQYF. The full variable domain, its missing parts supplied by reference TRBV5-6 and TRBJ2-7, is DAGVTQSPTHLIKTRGQQVTLRCSPKSGHDTVSWYQQALGQGPQFIFQYYEEEERQRGNFPDRFSGHQFPNYSSELNVNALLLGDSALYLCASSFEGKRSYEQYFGPGTRLTVT.

This clone was observed a few times. The rearrangement links TRBV27 to TRBJ1-5; D gene uncertain. This CDR3 region has 15 residues. V was cut by 4 bases and J by 2 bases, with 12 bases left in between. CDR1 and CDR2 (germline): MNHEY, SMNVEV (reference sequence). The CDR3 here is CASSSAGSGNQPQHF. The DNA of the CDR3 is TGTGCCAGCAGTTCAGCCGGGTCGGGCAATCAGCCCCAGCATTTT.

The rearrangement joins TRBV28 to TRBJ2-7; 7 bases agree with TRBD1. The V segment lost 6 bases and the J segment 6 bases; nucleotides outside the gene matches: 5. Germline CDR1 reads MDHEN; CDR2 reads SYDVKM. This CDR3 has 12 residues. In nucleotides, the CDR3 is TGTGCCAGCAGACCTAGGACAGGCGAGCAGTACTTC. Protein sequence: CASRPRTGEQYF.

The chain uses TRBV5-1 and TRBJ2-1, with no clear D. With 1 base removed from V and 0 bases from J, the gap between germline ends came to 8 bases. The CDR3 has 15 amino acids. CDR1 and CDR2 (germline): SGHRS, YFSETQ. The CDR3 DNA sequence: TGCGCCAGCAGCTTGACGTCTAGCTCCTACAATGAGCAGTTCTTC. Its translation is CASSLTSSSYNEQFF.

The rearrangement joins TRBV13 to TRBJ2-5, with TRBD2 identical over 10 bases. This CDR3 is built from 17 residues. Germline-derived CDR1 and CDR2 are PRHDT and FYEKMQ (reference sequence). V dropped 2 bases and J dropped 5; count of bases not matched to a gene: 11. The CDR3 sequence: CASSLLPSGRAGETQYF. The CDR3 region has the DNA TGTGCCAGCAGCTTACTCCCCAGCGGGAGGGCCGGGGAGACCCAGTACTTC.

There are a few counts of this clone. V is TRBV4-1 and J is TRBJ2-7; D is unresolved. Trimming stripped 2 bases from V and 3 bases from J, with 2 bases between. Germline V CDR1 and CDR2: MGHRA, YSYEKL. The length of the CDR3 is 11 residues. The CDR3 spells CASSQFYEQYF. The DNA of the CDR3 is TGCGCCAGCAGCCAATTCTACGAGCAGTACTTC.

The chain combines TRBV10-3 with TRBJ2-3, with 10 bases lining up with TRBD2. The V gene end was trimmed by 3 bases and the J gene end by 4 bases; junction bases not matched to a gene: 16. CDR3 length: 19 amino acids. Germline CDR1 reads ENHRY; CDR2 reads SYGVKD. The CDR3 here is CAISDAVAGGHRTPDTQYF. As DNA, the CDR3 is TGTGCCATCAGTGATGCGGTAGCGGGAGGCCACAGAACTCCAGATACGCAGTATTTT.

The J gene is TRBJ2-2, the V gene TRBV19; 7 positions match TRBD1. This CDR3 region has 15 residues. Germline-derived CDR1 and CDR2 are LNHDA and SQIVND (reference sequence). The V segment lost 6 bases and the J segment 4 bases; nucleotides outside the gene matches: 8. The CDR3 reads CASRSQGESTGELFF. For the CDR3, the DNA is TGTGCCAGTAGGAGCCAGGGGGAGAGCACCGGGGAGCTGTTTTTT.

This chain connects TRBV11-3 to TRBJ2-7; 9 nucleotides agree with TRBD1. Germline lookup yields CDR1 SGHNT and CDR2 YENEEA. The CDR3 runs to 14 residues. V lost 5 bases to trimming and J lost 7 bases; unmatched junction nucleotides: 9. CDR3 DNA: TGTGCCAGCAGCCCCGGGACAGGGACGGGGGAGCAGTACTTC. As protein: CASSPGTGTGEQYF. Supplemented by reference TRBV11-3 and TRBJ2-7, the full variable domain reads EAGVVQSPRYKIIEKKQPVAFWCNPISGHNTLYWYLQNLGQGPELLIRYENEEAVDDSQLPKDRFSAERLKGVDSTLKIQPAELGDSAVYLCASSPGTGTGEQYFGPGTRLTVT.

This clone was seen a single time. The CDR3 reads CASRGWTGELFF. The CDR3 region has the DNA TGTGCCAGCAGGGGGTGGACCGGGGAGCTGTTTTTT. The V gene is TRBV13, the J gene TRBJ2-2; unclear D gene. The CDR3 contains 12 residues. Germline lookup yields CDR1 PRHDT and CDR2 FYEKMQ (reference sequence). V lost 6 bases and J lost 5, with 7 bases in between. The entire variable domain, with the rest obtained from reference TRBV13 and TRBJ2-2, is as follows: AAGVIQSPRHLIKEKRETATLKCYPIPRHDTVYWYQQGPGQDPQFLISFYEKMQSDKGSIPDRFSAQQFSDYHSELNMSSLELGDSALYFCASRGWTGELFFGEGSRLTVL.

The chain employs TRBV7-8 and TRBJ1-2; a weak D match, TRBD1 (5 bases). Germline assignment: CDR1 SGHVS and CDR2 FQNEAQ. The CDR3 extends over 13 amino acids. The ends were cut back, 5 bases at V and 4 bases at J, with 11 bases in the middle. In DNA, the CDR3 is TGTGCCAGCAGCCCCGGAGGGGCCTATGGCTACACCTTC. Its protein is CASSPGGAYGYTF.

The genes are TRBV7-6 and TRBJ2-7, with D possibly being TRBD2 (6 bases). The CDR3 is 15 amino acids. V lost 5 bases and J lost 4, with 18 bases in between. Looked up from germline, CDR1 is SGHVS and CDR2 is FNYEAQ. CDR3 protein: CASSQPRRGAYEQYF. The CDR3 nucleotides read TGTGCCAGCAGCCAGCCTCGACGCGGGGCGTACGAGCAGTACTTC.

This sequence joins TRBV5-6 and TRBJ2-5, with TRBD2 matching 8 bases. The CDR3 is made up of 15 amino acids. Germline CDR1 reads SGHDT; CDR2 reads YYEEEE. V trimming: 0 bases; J trimming: 4 bases; junction bases outside the gene matches: 5. The CDR3 here is CASSLAGAGGETQYF. The DNA for the CDR3 is TGTGCCAGCAGCTTGGCCGGGGCGGGAGGAGAGACCCAGTACTTC.

The chain couples TRBV10-3 to TRBJ2-7; weak D call: TRBD2 (5 bases). Germline CDR1 is ENHRY and CDR2 is SYGVKD. Deletions cut 4 bases from V and 1 base from J, with 23 bases between. The length of the CDR3 is 18 residues. CDR3 loop: CAISGGLGAREGSYEQYF. The CDR3 nucleotides are TGTGCCATCAGTGGTGGTCTGGGAGCCAGAGAAGGGTCCTACGAGCAGTACTTC.

The gene calls are TRBV7-9 and TRBJ1-5; 8 bases align to TRBD1. Germline values: CDR1 SEHNR, CDR2 FQNEAQ (reference sequence). The trim removed 4 bases at V and 4 bases at J, leaving 9 bases unmatched. CDR3 length: 16 amino acids. CDR3 in amino acids: CASSSQTGVNNQPQHF. CDR3 nucleotides: TGTGCCAGCAGCTCGCAGACAGGGGTCAATAATCAGCCCCAGCATTTT.

The chain is built from TRBV5-4 and TRBJ1-2; possibly TRBD1 for D (5 bases). The CDR3 totals 13 residues. Germline assignment: CDR1 SGHNT and CDR2 YYREEE (reference sequence). Deletions cut 0 bases from V and 2 bases from J, with 5 bases between. The CDR3 region is CASSLDRNYGYTF. The CDR3 coding sequence is TGTGCCAGCAGCTTGGACAGGAACTATGGCTACACCTTC. The full variable domain, its missing parts supplied by reference TRBV5-4 and TRBJ1-2, is ETGVTQSPTHLIKTRGQQVTLRCSSQSGHNTVSWYQQALGQGPQFIFQYYREEENGRGNFPPRFSGLQFPNYSSELNVNALELDDSALYLCASSLDRNYGYTFGSGTRLTVV.

The chain uses TRBV19 and TRBJ1-2, with TRBD1 matching over 7 bases. Germline CDR1 LNHDA, CDR2 SQIVND (reference sequence). The ends lost 5 bases at V and 8 bases at J; junction bases unmatched: 14. This CDR3 is built from 15 residues. The CDR3 nucleotides are TGTGCCAGTAGTCCCAGACAGGGTTCCACCTCCGGCTACACCTTC. Its translation is CASSPRQGSTSGYTF.

This chain connects TRBV6-5 to TRBJ2-7; 7 nucleotides match TRBD2. Germline CDR1 and CDR2: MNHEY and SVGAGI. This CDR3 has 15 amino acids. The V gene end was trimmed by 0 bases and the J gene end by 0 bases; junction bases not matched to a gene: 2. The CDR3 DNA reads TGTGCCAGCAGTTACTCGGGCGGGAGCTCCTACGAGCAGTACTTC. This gives the protein CASSYSGGSSYEQYF.

CDR3 sequence (DNA): TGTGCTAGTGGTCTTCGGGACAGTGGTACCGGGGAGCTGTTTTTT. Its translation: CASGLRDSGTGELFF. The chain links TRBV12-5 to TRBJ2-2; TRBD1 aligns across 7 bases. V was clipped by 5 bases and J by 5 bases; unmatched bases: 8. This CDR3 spans 15 amino acids. Germline CDR1 reads LGHNT; CDR2 reads FRNRAP.

J is TRBJ1-6 and V is TRBV10-3; D is possibly TRBD1 (5 bases). V shed 6 bases and J shed 13 bases, with 16 bases lying between them. The CDR3 consists of 13 residues. Germline CDR1 is ENHRY and CDR2 is SYGVKD. CDR3 sequence reads: CAISQGLLGPLHF. The CDR3 DNA sequence: TGTGCCATCAGCCAGGGACTCCTTGGGCCCCTCCACTTT.

The chain uses TRBV18 and TRBJ1-1; tentative D call: TRBD1 (5 bases). The CDR3 has 14 amino acids. The germline CDR1 and CDR2 sequences are KGHSH and LQKENI. The V end lost 6 bases, the J end lost 7 bases, and 18 bases lay between the germline ends. CDR3 loop: CASSPRVGDLEAFF. CDR3 DNA sequence: TGTGCCAGCTCCCCCAGGGTAGGTGACCTTGAAGCTTTCTTT.

The chain recombines TRBV4-2 with TRBJ2-7; 7 positions agree with TRBD1. The CDR3 has 19 amino acids. The V gene's germline CDR1 is LGHNA and CDR2 YNFKEQ. Trimming removed 0 bases from V and 4 bases from J; junction bases left unmatched: 18. CDR3 nucleotides: TGTGCCAGCAGCCAAGACCTATTGCCCTACAGGGGAACAGGGTACGAGCAGTACTTC. It specifies CASSQDLLPYRGTGYEQYF.